Below are 22 T cell receptor beta chains sequenced from a single sample in a study of OX40 agonist ivuxolimab in advanced cancers. Profiling relied on immunoSEQ multiplex PCR, and the TCRdb table lists in-frame clones only, not all of them. Of around 20,000 clones in the sample, around two thirds were seen once. The sample here was CD4+ or CD8+ T cells sorted from blood, taken in a trial of the OX40 agonist ivuxolimab. All receptors come from an adult with an advanced solid tumor such as melanoma, head and neck, liver or kidney cancer.

This rearrangement joins TRBV29-1 to TRBJ2-2; D remains ambiguous. The CDR3 spans 14 residues. Germline V gene sequence: CDR1 SQVTM, CDR2 ANQGSEA. The V end lost 3 bases, the J end lost 0 bases, and 8 bases lay between the germline ends. In DNA form, the CDR3 reads TGCAGCGTTGAGATCGATGCGAACACCGGGGAGCTGTTTTTT. This translates into CSVEIDANTGELFF.

The CDR3 region is CASSSNGREYQETQYF. In DNA, the CDR3 is TGTGCCAGCAGCTCGAACGGGAGGGAGTACCAAGAGACCCAGTACTTC. The J gene is TRBJ2-5, the V gene TRBV7-9; TRBD2 agrees at 8 bases. The CDR3 has 16 residues. Germline assignment: CDR1 SEHNR and CDR2 FQNEAQ (reference sequence). Unmatched junction bases numbered 7, after V lost 4 bases and J lost 0 bases. Combining the CDR3 with reference TRBV7-9 and TRBJ2-5 gives the whole variable domain DTGVSQNPRHKITKRGQNVTFRCDPISEHNRLYWYRQTLGQGPEFLTYFQNEAQLEKSRLLSDRFSAERPKGSFSTLEIQRTEQGDSAMYLCASSSNGREYQETQYFGPGTRLLVL.

The sample holds a few counts of this clone. The chain has TRBV5-1 and TRBJ1-1; TRBD1 is a possible D gene (6 bases). The germline V gene has CDR1 SGHRS and CDR2 YFSETQ. The CDR3 spans 17 residues. Trimming shortened V by 0 bases and J by 0 bases, and 15 bases separated the two germline ends. The CDR3 DNA sequence: TGCGCCAGCAGCTTGGCGACACAGGGCCGGATGAACACTGAAGCTTTCTTT. Amino acid sequence: CASSLATQGRMNTEAFF.

V and J are TRBV9 and TRBJ2-3; TRBD2 agrees at 14 bases. The germline CDR1 and CDR2 sequences are SGDLS and YYNGEE. CDR3 size: 17 residues. Trimming removed 4 bases from V and 0 bases from J; junction bases left unmatched: 4. CDR3 sequence (DNA): TGTGCCAGCAGCTGGACTAGCGGGGGGACTAGCACAGATACGCAGTATTTT. This gives the protein CASSWTSGGTSTDTQYF.

The chain has TRBV7-8 and TRBJ2-3; D unclear. Trimming removed 6 bases at V and 0 bases at J, with 13 bases between. The germline V gene has CDR1 SGHVS and CDR2 FQNEAQ. CDR3 length equals 15 residues. CDR3 bases: TGTGCCAGCAGTTCACGATCCCTTAGCACAGATACGCAGTATTTT. Translated: CASSSRSLSTDTQYF.

This clone has only a few counts. The CDR3 here is CASKDPAGVEQFF. DNA of the CDR3: TGTGCCAGCAAGGATCCCGCGGGAGTTGAGCAGTTCTTC. The chain links TRBV6-5 to TRBJ2-1; TRBD2 aligns across 7 bases. Germline V gene lookup returns CDR1 MNHEY and CDR2 SVGAGI. This CDR3 is 13 amino acids long. V shed 7 bases and J 9 bases; nucleotides not matched to a gene: 9.

V usage is TRBV18 and J usage is TRBJ1-3, with TRBD1 matching 7 bases. V gave up 3 bases and J gave up 0 bases; unmatched junction bases: 5. From germline, CDR1 is KGHSH and CDR2 LQKENI. The CDR3 contains 16 residues. Here the CDR3 DNA reads TGTGCCAGCTCACCGGGACGGGACAGCTCTGGAAACACCATATATTTT. It encodes CASSPGRDSSGNTIYF. Based on the CDR3 plus reference TRBV18 and TRBJ1-3, the full variable domain is NAGVMQNPRHLVRRRGQEARLRCSPMKGHSHVYWYRQLPEEGLKFMVYLQKENIIDESGMPKERFSAEFPKEGPSILRIQQVVRGDSAAYFCASSPGRDSSGNTIYFGEGSWLTVV.

This clone has only a few counts. The V call is TRBV29-1, the J call TRBJ2-1; D is ambiguous. This CDR3 contains 13 residues. V dropped 3 bases and J dropped 4 bases, with 10 bases sitting between them. The germline CDR1 and CDR2 sequences are SQVTM and ANQGSEA. Here the CDR3 reads CSVESPSYNEQFF. The CDR3 nucleotides read TGCAGCGTTGAGAGCCCCAGTTACAATGAGCAGTTCTTC.

The chain links TRBV25-1 to TRBJ1-2, with D hard to call. The CDR3 contains 14 residues. V was cut by 1 base and J by 3 bases, with 9 bases left in between. Per germline, CDR1 MGHDK and CDR2 SYGVNS. CDR3 loop: CASSESEVHYGYTF. The CDR3 region has the DNA TGTGCCAGCAGTGAATCTGAAGTCCACTATGGCTACACCTTC.

This clone showed up just once. V is TRBV28 and J is TRBJ2-7; TRBD2 matches 14 bases. Germline V lookup: CDR1 MDHEN, CDR2 SYDVKM. This CDR3 is 16 amino acids long. V was clipped by 3 bases and J by 5 bases; unmatched bases: 6. CDR3 nucleotide sequence: TGTGCCAGCAGTTTGGGGACTAGCGGGAGCCTAAACGAGCAGTACTTC. This sequence encodes CASSLGTSGSLNEQYF. Using reference TRBV28 and TRBJ2-7 for the parts outside the CDR3, the full variable domain is DVKVTQSSRYLVKRTGEKVFLECVQDMDHENMFWYRQDPGLGLRLIYFSYDVKMKEKGDIPEGYSVSREKKERFSLILESASTNQTSMYLCASSLGTSGSLNEQYFGPGTRLTVT.

By share, this clone ranks as medium-sized. The V call is TRBV9, the J call TRBJ2-7; 7 nucleotides align to TRBD1. This CDR3 is 13 amino acids long. With V trimmed by 4 bases and J by 6 bases, 7 bases remained unmatched. CDR1 is SGDLS and CDR2 is YYNGEE in the germline V gene. The CDR3 protein is CASSLGTASEQYF. The CDR3 DNA follows: TGTGCCAGCAGCCTCGGGACAGCCTCCGAGCAGTACTTC.

This clone occurred a few times. CDR3 protein: CASSSPGQGATNEKLFF. The CDR3 DNA follows: TGTGCCAGCAGCTCGCCGGGACAGGGGGCGACTAATGAAAAACTGTTTTTT. The chain has TRBV5-8 and TRBJ1-4, with TRBD1 matching 12 bases. The CDR3 extends over 17 amino acids. Germline-derived CDR1 and CDR2 are SGHTS and YDEGEE. Germline trimming cut 3 bases from V and 2 bases from J; bases unmatched to any gene: 5. The full variable domain, with the rest looked up from reference TRBV5-8 and TRBJ1-4, is EAGVTQSPTHLIKTRGQQATLRCSPISGHTSVYWYQQALGLGLQFLLWYDEGEERNRGNFPPRFSGRQFPNYSSELNVNALELEDSALYLCASSSPGQGATNEKLFFGSGTQLSVL.

This clone has only a few counts. V is TRBV27 and J is TRBJ2-7; D is perhaps TRBD2 (6 bases). Trimming took 8 bases from V and 2 from J, leaving 16 bases between them. CDR1 and CDR2 (germline): MNHEY, SMNVEV (reference sequence). The length of the CDR3 is 14 residues. This CDR3 reads CASSLAVSPYEQYF. The CDR3 region has the DNA TGTGCCAGCTCCTTAGCGGTATCCCCCTACGAGCAGTACTTC.

The chain employs TRBV15 and TRBJ2-2, with D perhaps assigned TRBD1 or TRBD2 (5 bases each). Per the germline V gene, CDR1 is LNHNV and CDR2 is YYDKDF (reference sequence). The CDR3 runs to 17 residues. V lost 0 bases, J lost 7 bases, and 18 bases lay in between. CDR3 amino acids: CATSRERSGTPNGELFF. CDR3 nucleotide sequence: TGTGCCACCAGCAGAGAACGGTCCGGGACCCCCAACGGGGAGCTGTTTTTT.

The count of this clone is one. This chain uses TRBV5-1 with TRBJ2-1, with 9 bases lining up with TRBD2. This CDR3 has 15 residues. Germline V CDR1 and CDR2: SGHRS, YFSETQ. J lost 5 bases, V lost 0 bases, and 3 bases had no gene match. The CDR3, as DNA: TGCGCCAGCAGCTTGGAGGCTAGCGGGGACAATGAGCAGTTCTTC. It is translated as CASSLEASGDNEQFF.

This clone is medium-sized. The genes are TRBV6-4 and TRBJ2-7; D is ambiguous. This CDR3 is 11 amino acids long. V lost 4 bases and J lost 6, with 7 bases in between. Germline V gene lookup returns CDR1 MRHNA and CDR2 SNTAGT. The CDR3: CASSGQVEQYF. Here the CDR3 DNA reads TGTGCCAGCAGTGGCCAAGTCGAGCAGTACTTC.

In its sample, this clone was seen a few times. The chain carries TRBV28 and TRBJ2-1, with TRBD1 identical over 7 bases. CDR1 is MDHEN, CDR2 SYDVKM, per germline. There are 15 residues in the CDR3. V shed 5 bases and J 0 bases; nucleotides not matched to a gene: 4. CDR3 nucleotides: TGTGCCAGCAGTCAGGGGGATGTCTCCTACAATGAGCAGTTCTTC. Protein product: CASSQGDVSYNEQFF.

DNA of the CDR3: TGTGCCAGCAGCCCCAGGGATGGCAGGGAATTCGACGAGCAGTACTTC. This sequence encodes CASSPRDGREFDEQYF. The chain employs TRBV7-9 and TRBJ2-7, with D maybe TRBD1 (5 bases). V was cut by 5 bases and J by 5 bases, with 22 bases left in between. Germline loops: CDR1 SEHNR, CDR2 FQNEAQ (reference sequence). The CDR3 has 16 amino acids.

The V gene is TRBV28, the J gene TRBJ1-5; 12 bases align to TRBD1. J gave up 5 bases and V 3 bases, and 8 bases lay outside the gene matches. Germline assignment: CDR1 MDHEN and CDR2 SYDVKM. The CDR3 covers 17 residues. CDR3 bases: TGTGCCAGCAGTTTTATCCCGGGGACAGGGGGCGATCAGCCCCAGCATTTT. This gives the protein CASSFIPGTGGDQPQHF.

This clone was picked up a small number of times. The chain is built from TRBV27 and TRBJ2-1, with D possibly being TRBD1 (5 bases). The V end lost 5 bases, the J end lost 7 bases, and 12 bases lay between the germline ends. CDR3 size: 13 residues. CDR1 is MNHEY and CDR2 is SMNVEV in the germline V gene (reference sequence). The CDR3 sequence is CASSPQDKNEQFF. CDR3 bases: TGTGCCAGCAGTCCCCAGGACAAAAATGAGCAGTTCTTC.

The V and J genes are TRBV28 and TRBJ2-5; TRBD1 aligns across 7 bases. Trimming removed 4 bases from V and 5 bases from J; junction bases left unmatched: 7. The CDR3 extends over 14 amino acids. Per the germline V gene, CDR1 is MDHEN and CDR2 is SYDVKM. The CDR3 nucleotides are TGTGCCAGCAGTTCCCTTCCAGGGGGTGAGACCCAGTACTTC. It encodes CASSSLPGGETQYF.

This clone was seen a single time. V usage is TRBV4-1 and J usage is TRBJ1-1; 8 bases line up with TRBD1. V lost 6 bases, J lost 4 bases, and 4 bases stayed unmatched. Germline V gene sequence: CDR1 MGHRA, CDR2 YSYEKL. The CDR3 has 13 amino acids. CDR3 nucleotides: TGCGCCAGCAGTGGACAGGGTGGCACTGAAGCTTTCTTT. The encoded protein is CASSGQGGTEAFF.